These T cell receptor beta chains were read from a single sample in a study of T cell changes during pregnancy in multiple sclerosis. Method: immunoSEQ multiplex PCR; TCRdb's copy keeps in-frame clones and lacks some. The repertoire holds just over 40,000 clones, with 89% as singletons. This sample comprised CD4+ T cells from peripheral blood mononuclear cells, obtained in the first trimester of pregnancy. The receptor set was obtained from a female donor with multiple sclerosis, enrolled in a pregnancy study. Both conserved end residues are part of each CDR3. D genes are given only for firm matches. Size tells how often a clone was seen (once, few, many) or the class of an expanded clone, and some rows leave it out.

>TRBD1|TRBJ2-5|TRBV19|.
CASSTGDRGRETQYF
TGTGCCAGTAGTACTGGGGACAGGGGGCGGGAGACCCAGTACTTC
>.|TRBJ1-3|TRBV19|few
CASSRTVSGNTIYF
TGTGCCAGTAGTAGGACAGTCTCTGGAAACACCATATATTTT
>.|TRBJ1-2|TRBV30|.
CAWSGFGGYTF
TGTGCCTGGAGTGGCTTCGGTGGCTACACCTTC
>.|TRBJ2-7|TRBV11-1|.
CASSLGPSDYEQYF
TGTGCCAGCAGCTTGGGGCCTAGCGACTACGAGCAGTACTTC
>TRBD1|TRBJ2-1|TRBV19|once
CASSIVWVGETGISYEQFF
TGTGCCAGTAGTATAGTTTGGGTGGGTGAGACAGGGATTAGCTATGAGCAGTTCTTC
>.|TRBJ1-4|TRBV7-9|.
CASTPGRGLKLFF
TGTGCCAGCACCCCAGGGAGGGGCCTCAAACTGTTTTTT
>.|TRBJ1-5|TRBV7-2|.
CASSFTSQVNQPQHF
TGTGCCAGCAGCTTTACCTCGCAGGTCAATCAGCCCCAGCATTTT
>TRBD1|TRBJ1-4|TRBV29-1|.
CSGSTGAREKLFF
TGCAGCGGATCTACAGGGGCCAGAGAAAAACTGTTTTTT
>TRBD1|TRBJ2-2|TRBV4-2|.
CASSHGQGRELFF
TGTGCCAGCAGCCACGGACAGGGTAGGGAGCTGTTTTTT
>.|TRBJ1-2|TRBV5-6|.
CASSAIWAYGYTF
TGTGCCAGCAGCGCCATTTGGGCCTATGGCTACACCTTC
>.|TRBJ2-5|TRBV5-1|.
CASSLSGDQETQYF
TGCGCCAGCAGCTTATCGGGGGACCAAGAGACCCAGTACTTC
>.|TRBJ1-3|TRBV6-5|.
CASSYLEPSGNTIYF
TGTGCCAGCAGTTACTTAGAACCCTCTGGAAACACCATATATTTT
>TRBD2|TRBJ2-5|TRBV5-6|.
CASSLAGTSGGQTQYF
TGTGCCAGCAGCTTGGCGGGGACTAGCGGGGGGCAGACCCAGTACTTC
>TRBD1|TRBJ2-2|TRBV7-6|.
CASSLPGQGRMNTGELFF
TGTGCCAGCAGCCTTCCGGGACAGGGGCGAATGAACACCGGGGAGCTGTTTTTT
>TRBD1|TRBJ1-4|TRBV19|.
CASSIVGPGGEKLFF
TGTGCCAGTAGTATAGTCGGGCCAGGGGGTGAAAAACTGTTTTTT
>TRBD1|TRBJ2-3|TRBV29-1|.
CSVGQGSTDTQYF
TGCAGCGTGGGACAGGGTAGCACAGATACGCAGTATTTT
>TRBD2|TRBJ2-1|TRBV5-1|.
CASSPNLAGGPVGEQFF
TGCGCCAGCAGCCCAAATCTAGCGGGAGGGCCGGTGGGTGAGCAGTTCTTC
>.|TRBJ1-1|TRBV7-8|.
CASSLGRRVNTEAFF
TGTGCCAGCAGCTTAGGTAGAAGAGTGAACACTGAAGCTTTCTTT
>TRBD1|TRBJ1-5|TRBV19|.
CASTRTGEAQPQHF
TGTGCCAGTACCAGGACAGGGGAGGCTCAGCCCCAGCATTTT
>.|TRBJ1-1|TRBV10-1|.
CASSESGRVNTEAFF
TGCGCCAGCAGTGAGTCGGGCAGGGTGAACACTGAAGCTTTCTTT
>.|TRBJ2-3|TRBV7-2|.
CASSLDRATDTQYF
TGTGCCAGCAGCTTAGACAGGGCTACAGATACGCAGTATTTT
>.|TRBJ1-1|TRBV9|.
CASSVVVRNTEAFF
TGTGCCAGCAGCGTAGTGGTCAGGAACACTGAAGCTTTCTTT
>TRBD1|TRBJ1-5|TRBV2|.
CASSERTGGFQPQHF
TGTGCCAGCAGTGAGCGGACAGGGGGATTTCAGCCCCAGCATTTT
>.|TRBJ1-1|TRBV2|.
CASSGRDTILGFF
TGTGCCAGCAGTGGCCGGGACACCATACTAGGTTTCTTT
>.|TRBJ2-2|TRBV2|.
CASSEALFGGAGELFF
TGTGCCAGCAGTGAAGCGCTTTTTGGGGGCGCGGGGGAGCTGTTTTTT
>TRBD1|TRBJ1-5|TRBV5-1|.
CASSQTGVGGNQPQHF
TGCGCCAGCAGCCAGACAGGGGTGGGAGGAAATCAGCCCCAGCATTTT
>.|TRBJ1-1|TRBV27|.
CASSLQGYTEAFF
TGTGCCAGCAGTTTACAGGGATACACTGAAGCTTTCTTT
>TRBD1|TRBJ1-3|TRBV11-2|.
CASSPGRGGNTIYF
TGTGCCAGCAGCCCCGGCAGGGGGGGAAACACCATATATTTT
>.|TRBJ2-4|TRBV6-1|once
CASREGGENIQYF
TGTGCCAGCAGAGAGGGGGGGGAAAACATTCAGTACTTC
>.|TRBJ1-4|TRBV6-5|.
CASSRDTGTKLFF
TGTGCCAGCAGTCGGGACACGGGGACAAAACTGTTTTTT
>.|TRBJ2-1|TRBV4-2|.
CASSQEGMGRSSYNEQFF
TGTGCCAGCAGCCAGGAGGGTATGGGGCGGAGCTCCTACAATGAGCAGTTCTTC
>.|TRBJ1-5|TRBV10-1|few
CARPCHWGWSNQPQHF
TGCGCCCGCCCTTGTCATTGGGGCTGGAGCAATCAGCCCCAGCATTTT
>TRBD1|TRBJ1-3|TRBV18|.
CASSLLLNGQGGNTIYF
TGTGCCAGCTCACTTCTTCTTAATGGACAGGGCGGAAACACCATATATTTT
>.|TRBJ1-1|TRBV7-9|.
CASSGSVRTEAFF
TGTGCCAGCAGCGGGTCAGTGAGGACTGAAGCTTTCTTT
>.|TRBJ1-2|TRBV7-9|.
CASSLGGTYYGYTF
TGTGCCAGCAGCTTAGGAGGGACATACTATGGCTACACCTTC
>TRBD1|TRBJ1-2|TRBV11-2|once
CASGGYGDRLRRYGYTF
TGTGCCAGCGGGGGGTATGGGGACAGGCTAAGACGCTATGGCTACACCTTC
>.|TRBJ2-7|TRBV6-1|.
CASSGQTQITYEQYF
TGTGCCAGCAGTGGCCAGACTCAGATCACCTACGAGCAGTACTTC
>TRBD2|TRBJ2-1|TRBV19|.
CASSIGGLAGRYNEQFF
TGTGCCAGTAGTATAGGAGGACTAGCGGGGCGGTACAATGAGCAGTTCTTC
>.|TRBJ1-6|TRBV12-5|.
CASGSRGGNSPLHF
TGTGCTAGTGGTTCCCGTGGGGGGAATTCACCCCTCCACTTT
>.|TRBJ1-2|TRBV28|.
CASSLNGGPMDGYTF
TGTGCCAGCAGTTTGAACGGGGGACCTATGGACGGCTACACCTTC
>TRBD2|TRBJ2-5|TRBV14|.
CASSPGLAGESRETQYF
TGTGCCAGCAGCCCGGGACTAGCGGGAGAGTCTCGAGAGACCCAGTACTTC
>.|TRBJ2-3|TRBV10-1|.
CASSALSTDTQYF
TGCGCCAGCAGCGCGCTTAGCACAGATACGCAGTATTTT
>TRBD1|TRBJ1-2|TRBV5-6|.
CASSLGRGKNGYTF
TGTGCCAGCAGCTTGGGCAGGGGGAAGAATGGCTACACCTTC
>TRBD1|TRBJ1-4|TRBV25-1|once
CASSGHRGWEKLFF
TGTGCCAGCAGTGGGCACAGGGGTTGGGAAAAACTGTTTTTT
>TRBD2|TRBJ2-3|TRBV10-3|.
CAIKGLAGGQVRDTQYF
TGTGCCATCAAAGGACTAGCGGGGGGGCAAGTCAGAGATACGCAGTATTTT
>.|TRBJ2-7|TRBV2|few
CASNSRYEQYF
TGTGCCAGCAACTCTCGCTACGAGCAGTACTTC
>TRBD1|TRBJ2-6|TRBV11-2|.
CASRVWGVRGPGANVLTF
TGTGCCAGCAGGGTGTGGGGTGTCAGGGGGCCTGGGGCCAACGTCCTGACTTTC
>TRBD1|TRBJ1-6|TRBV5-1|.
CASSPTGQEGSPLHF
TGCGCCAGCAGCCCCACCGGACAGGAAGGCTCACCCCTCCACTTT
>TRBD2|TRBJ2-2|TRBV11-2|.
CASSLGGLAGETGELFF
TGTGCCAGCAGCTTAGGGGGACTAGCGGGAGAAACCGGGGAGCTGTTTTTT
>TRBD1|TRBJ1-2|TRBV6-5|.
CASSWSRGLQYGYTF
TGTGCCAGCAGTTGGTCCAGGGGGCTGCAGTATGGCTACACCTTC
>.|TRBJ1-3|TRBV4-2|few
CATGQGEGNTIYF
TGTGCCACAGGGCAGGGTGAAGGAAACACCATATATTTT
>TRBD1|TRBJ1-2|TRBV7-2|.
CASSTTGNGYTF
TGTGCCAGCAGCACGACAGGGAACGGCTACACCTTC
>.|TRBJ2-3|TRBV6-5|.
CASSSFTPSTQYF
TGTGCCAGCAGTTCATTTACACCTTCTACGCAGTATTTT
>TRBD1|TRBJ1-1|TRBV5-1|.
CASSLGQGPVMESVAFF
TGCGCCAGCAGCTTGGGACAGGGCCCCGTCATGGAGAGTGTAGCTTTCTTT
>.|TRBJ2-1|TRBV19|.
CASSIVSGPNEQFF
TGTGCCAGTAGTATAGTTTCAGGGCCAAATGAGCAGTTCTTC